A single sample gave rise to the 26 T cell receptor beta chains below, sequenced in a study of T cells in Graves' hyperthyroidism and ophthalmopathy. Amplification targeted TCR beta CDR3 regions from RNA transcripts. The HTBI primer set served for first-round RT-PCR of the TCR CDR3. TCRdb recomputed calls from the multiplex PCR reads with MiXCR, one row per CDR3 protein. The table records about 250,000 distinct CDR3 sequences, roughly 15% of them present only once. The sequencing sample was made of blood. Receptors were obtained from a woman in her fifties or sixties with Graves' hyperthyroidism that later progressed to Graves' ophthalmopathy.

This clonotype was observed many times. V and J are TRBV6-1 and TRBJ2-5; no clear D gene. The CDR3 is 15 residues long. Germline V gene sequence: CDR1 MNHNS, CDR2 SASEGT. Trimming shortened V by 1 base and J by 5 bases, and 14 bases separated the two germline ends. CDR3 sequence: CASSEGVGGGETQYF. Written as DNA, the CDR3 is TGTGCCAGCAGTGAAGGGGTCGGTGGCGGCGAGACCCAGTACTTC.

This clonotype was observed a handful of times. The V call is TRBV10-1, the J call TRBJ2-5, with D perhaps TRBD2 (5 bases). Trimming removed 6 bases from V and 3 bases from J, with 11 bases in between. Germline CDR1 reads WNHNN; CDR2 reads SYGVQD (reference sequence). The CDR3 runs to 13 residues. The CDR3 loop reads CASSPTSEETQYF. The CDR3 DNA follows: TGCGCCAGCAGCCCAACTAGTGAAGAGACCCAGTACTTC.

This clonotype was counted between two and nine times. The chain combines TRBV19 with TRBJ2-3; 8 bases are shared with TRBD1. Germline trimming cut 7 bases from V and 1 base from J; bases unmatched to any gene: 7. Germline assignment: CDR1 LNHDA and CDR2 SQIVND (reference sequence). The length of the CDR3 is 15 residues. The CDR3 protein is CASNAGGAGTDTQYF. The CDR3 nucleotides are TGTGCCAGTAATGCAGGGGGCGCGGGCACAGATACGCAGTATTTT. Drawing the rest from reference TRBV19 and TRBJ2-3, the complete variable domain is DGGITQSPKYLFRKEGQNVTLSCEQNLNHDAMYWYRQDPGQGLRLIYYSQIVNDFQKGDIAEGYSVSREKKESFPLTVTSAQKNPTAFYLCASNAGGAGTDTQYFGPGTRLTVL.

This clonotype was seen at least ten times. CDR3 bases: TGTGCCAGCTTAATCAATTCACCCCTCCACTTT. Amino acid sequence: CASLINSPLHF. This sequence joins TRBV2 and TRBJ1-6, with no clear D. The germline V gene has CDR1 SNHLY and CDR2 FYNNEI. The CDR3 spans 11 residues. Trimming removed 8 bases at V and 7 bases at J, with 6 bases between.

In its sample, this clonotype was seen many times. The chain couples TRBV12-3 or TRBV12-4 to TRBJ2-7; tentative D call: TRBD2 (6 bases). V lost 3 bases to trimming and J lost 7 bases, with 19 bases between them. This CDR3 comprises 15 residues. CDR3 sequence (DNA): TGTGCCAGCAGTTTCTCGGCGGGACTTACGTTTGAGCAGTACTTC. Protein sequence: CASSFSAGLTFEQYF.

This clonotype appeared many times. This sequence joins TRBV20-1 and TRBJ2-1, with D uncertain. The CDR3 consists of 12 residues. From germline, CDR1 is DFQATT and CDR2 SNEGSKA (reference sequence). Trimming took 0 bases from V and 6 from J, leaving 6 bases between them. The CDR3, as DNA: TGCAGTGCTAGAGATCTACCCAATGAGCAGTTCTTC. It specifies CSARDLPNEQFF.

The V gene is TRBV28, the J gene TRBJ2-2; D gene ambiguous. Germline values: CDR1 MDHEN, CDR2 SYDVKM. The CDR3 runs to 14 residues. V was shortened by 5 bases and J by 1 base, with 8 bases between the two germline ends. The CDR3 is CASSLALNTGELFF. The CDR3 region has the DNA TGTGCCAGCAGTCTGGCCTTGAACACCGGGGAGCTGTTTTTT.

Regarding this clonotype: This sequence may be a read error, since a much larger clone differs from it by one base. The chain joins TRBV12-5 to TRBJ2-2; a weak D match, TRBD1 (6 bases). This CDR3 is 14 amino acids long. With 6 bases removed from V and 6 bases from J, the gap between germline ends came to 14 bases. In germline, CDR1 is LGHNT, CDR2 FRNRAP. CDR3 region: CASGQGYDAGELFF. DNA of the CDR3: TGTGCTAGTGGCCAGGGGTACGACGCCGGGGAGCTGTTTTTT.

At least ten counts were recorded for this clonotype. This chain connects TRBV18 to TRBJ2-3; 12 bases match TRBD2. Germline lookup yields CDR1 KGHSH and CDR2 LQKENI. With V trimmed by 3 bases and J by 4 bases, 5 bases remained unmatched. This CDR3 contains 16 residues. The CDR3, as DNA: TGTGCCAGCTCACCGAGACTAGCGGGAGTCGCAGATACGCAGTATTTT. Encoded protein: CASSPRLAGVADTQYF.

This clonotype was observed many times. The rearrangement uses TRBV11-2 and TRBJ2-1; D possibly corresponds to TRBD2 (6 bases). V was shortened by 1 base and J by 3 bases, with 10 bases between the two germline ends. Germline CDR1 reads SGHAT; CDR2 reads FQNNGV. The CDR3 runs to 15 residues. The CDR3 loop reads CASSLGAGGYNEQFF. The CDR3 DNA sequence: TGTGCCAGCAGCTTAGGAGCGGGCGGCTACAATGAGCAGTTCTTC.

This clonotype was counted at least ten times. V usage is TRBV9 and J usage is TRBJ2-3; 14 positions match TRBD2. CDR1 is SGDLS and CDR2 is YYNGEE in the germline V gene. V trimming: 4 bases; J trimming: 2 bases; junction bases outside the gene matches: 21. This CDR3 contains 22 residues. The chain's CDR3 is CASSSSLTSGRGRLGTTDTQYF. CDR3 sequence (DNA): TGTGCCAGCAGCTCCTCCTTGACTAGCGGGAGGGGCCGCCTGGGGACCACAGATACGCAGTATTTT.

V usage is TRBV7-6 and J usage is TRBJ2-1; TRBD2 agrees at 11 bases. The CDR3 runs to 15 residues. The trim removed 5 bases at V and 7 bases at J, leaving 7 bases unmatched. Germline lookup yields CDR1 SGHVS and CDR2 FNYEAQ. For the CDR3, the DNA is TGTGCCAGCAGCCCCACTCGGACTAGCGGGAATGAGCAGTTCTTC. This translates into CASSPTRTSGNEQFF. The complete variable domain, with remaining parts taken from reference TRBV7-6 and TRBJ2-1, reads GAGVSQSPRYKVTKRGQDVALRCDPISGHVSLYWYRQALGQGPEFLTYFNYEAQQDKSGLPNDRFSAERPEGSISTLTIQRTEQRDSAMYRCASSPTRTSGNEQFFGPGTRLTVL.

The CDR3 sequence is CATRGSNEKLFF. The CDR3 DNA reads TGTGCCACCAGGGGGTCTAATGAAAAACTGTTTTTT. The V and J genes are TRBV28 and TRBJ1-4, with 7 bases lining up with TRBD1. This CDR3 is 12 amino acids long. Trimming at V came to 10 bases and at J to 3 bases, leaving 2 bases not matched to a gene. Germline V gene sequence: CDR1 MDHEN, CDR2 SYDVKM.

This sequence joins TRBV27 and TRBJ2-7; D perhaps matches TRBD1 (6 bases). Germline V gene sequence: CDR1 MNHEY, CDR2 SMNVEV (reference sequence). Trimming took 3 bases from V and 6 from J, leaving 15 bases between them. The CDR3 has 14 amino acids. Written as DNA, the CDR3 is TGTGCCAGCAGTTTCAACAGGGCGAAGTTCGAGCAGTACTTC. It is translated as CASSFNRAKFEQYF.

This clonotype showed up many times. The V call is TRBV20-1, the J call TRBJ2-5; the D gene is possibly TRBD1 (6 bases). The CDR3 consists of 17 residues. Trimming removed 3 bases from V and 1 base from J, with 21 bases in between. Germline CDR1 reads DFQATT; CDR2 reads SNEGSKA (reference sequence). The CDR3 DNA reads TGCAGTGCTAGCGGGGACACTAGTGGGCTAAGCCAAGAGACCCAGTACTTC. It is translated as CSASGDTSGLSQETQYF.

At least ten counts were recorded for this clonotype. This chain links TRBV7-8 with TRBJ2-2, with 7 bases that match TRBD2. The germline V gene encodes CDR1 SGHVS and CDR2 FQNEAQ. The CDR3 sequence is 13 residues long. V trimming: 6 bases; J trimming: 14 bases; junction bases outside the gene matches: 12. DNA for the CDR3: TGTGCCAGCAGACGGGGGGAAAGGACGTCACTGTTTTTT. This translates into CASRRGERTSLFF.

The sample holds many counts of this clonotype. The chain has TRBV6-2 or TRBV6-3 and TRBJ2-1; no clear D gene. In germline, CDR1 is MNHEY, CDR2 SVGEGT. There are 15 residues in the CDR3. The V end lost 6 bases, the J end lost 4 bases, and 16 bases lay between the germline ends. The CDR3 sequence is CASRRRSGPYNEQFF. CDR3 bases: TGTGCCAGCAGAAGACGATCCGGTCCTTACAATGAGCAGTTCTTC.

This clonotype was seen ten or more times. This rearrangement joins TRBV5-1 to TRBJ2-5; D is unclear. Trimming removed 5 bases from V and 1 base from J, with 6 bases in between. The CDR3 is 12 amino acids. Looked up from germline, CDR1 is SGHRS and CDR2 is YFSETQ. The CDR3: CASRNSQETQYF. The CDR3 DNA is TGCGCCAGCAGGAACAGCCAAGAGACCCAGTACTTC.

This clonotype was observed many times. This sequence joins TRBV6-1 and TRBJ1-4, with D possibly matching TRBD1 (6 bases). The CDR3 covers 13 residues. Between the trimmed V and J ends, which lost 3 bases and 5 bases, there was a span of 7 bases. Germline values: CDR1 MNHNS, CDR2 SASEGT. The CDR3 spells CASSEGGNEKLFF. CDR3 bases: TGTGCCAGCAGTGAGGGGGGCAATGAAAAACTGTTTTTT.

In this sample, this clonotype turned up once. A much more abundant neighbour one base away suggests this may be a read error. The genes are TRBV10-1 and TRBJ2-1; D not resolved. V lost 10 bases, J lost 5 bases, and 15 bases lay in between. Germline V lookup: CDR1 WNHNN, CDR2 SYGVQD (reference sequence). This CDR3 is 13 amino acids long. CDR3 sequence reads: CATQESTHNEQFF. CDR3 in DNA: TGCGCCACCCAAGAGTCCACCCACAATGAGCAGTTCTTC.

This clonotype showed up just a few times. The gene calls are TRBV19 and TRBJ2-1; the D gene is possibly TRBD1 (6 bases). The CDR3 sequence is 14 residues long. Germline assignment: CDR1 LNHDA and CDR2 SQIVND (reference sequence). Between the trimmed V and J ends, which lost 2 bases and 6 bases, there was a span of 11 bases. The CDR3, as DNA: TGTGCCAGTAGTATATGGGGCAGGGGCAATGAGCAGTTCTTC. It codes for CASSIWGRGNEQFF. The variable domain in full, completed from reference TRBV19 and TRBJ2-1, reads DGGITQSPKYLFRKEGQNVTLSCEQNLNHDAMYWYRQDPGQGLRLIYYSQIVNDFQKGDIAEGYSVSREKKESFPLTVTSAQKNPTAFYLCASSIWGRGNEQFFGPGTRLTVL.

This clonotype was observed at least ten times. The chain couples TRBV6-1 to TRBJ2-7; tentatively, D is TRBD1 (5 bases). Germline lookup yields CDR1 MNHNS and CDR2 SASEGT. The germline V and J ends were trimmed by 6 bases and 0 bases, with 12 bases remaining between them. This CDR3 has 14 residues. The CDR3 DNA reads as TGTGCCAGCAGGGACCAGACAGCCTCCTACGAGCAGTACTTC. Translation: CASRDQTASYEQYF.

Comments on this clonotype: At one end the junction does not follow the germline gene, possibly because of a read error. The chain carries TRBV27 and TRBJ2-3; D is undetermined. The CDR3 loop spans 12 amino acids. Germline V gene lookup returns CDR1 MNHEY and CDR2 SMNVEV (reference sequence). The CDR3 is CVSSFQADTQYF. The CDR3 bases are TGTGTCAGCAGTTTCCAGGCAGATACGCAGTATTTT.

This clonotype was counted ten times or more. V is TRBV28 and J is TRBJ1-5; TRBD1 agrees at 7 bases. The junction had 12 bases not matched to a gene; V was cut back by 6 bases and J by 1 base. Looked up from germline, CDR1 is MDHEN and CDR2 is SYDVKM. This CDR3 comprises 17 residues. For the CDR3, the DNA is TGTGCCAGCAGGACAGGGTTCTCCACCCACAGCAATCAGCCCCAGCATTTT. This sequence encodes CASRTGFSTHSNQPQHF. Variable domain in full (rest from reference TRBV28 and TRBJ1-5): DVKVTQSSRYLVKRTGEKVFLECVQDMDHENMFWYRQDPGLGLRLIYFSYDVKMKEKGDIPEGYSVSREKKERFSLILESASTNQTSMYLCASRTGFSTHSNQPQHFGDGTRLSIL.

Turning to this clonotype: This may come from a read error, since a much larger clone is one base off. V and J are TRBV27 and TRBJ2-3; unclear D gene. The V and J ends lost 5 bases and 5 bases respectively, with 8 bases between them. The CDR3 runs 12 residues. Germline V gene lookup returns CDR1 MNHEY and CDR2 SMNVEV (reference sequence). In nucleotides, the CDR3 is TGTGCCAGCAGTGCGTGGGAAGATACGCAGTATTTT. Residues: CASSAWEDTQYF.

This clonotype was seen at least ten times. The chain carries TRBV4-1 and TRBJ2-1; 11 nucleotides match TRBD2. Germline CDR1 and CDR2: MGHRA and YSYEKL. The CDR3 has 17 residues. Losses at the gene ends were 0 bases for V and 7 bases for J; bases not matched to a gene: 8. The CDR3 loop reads CASSQDRGTSGGNEQFF. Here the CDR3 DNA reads TGCGCCAGCAGCCAAGATCGCGGGACTAGCGGTGGGAATGAGCAGTTCTTC.